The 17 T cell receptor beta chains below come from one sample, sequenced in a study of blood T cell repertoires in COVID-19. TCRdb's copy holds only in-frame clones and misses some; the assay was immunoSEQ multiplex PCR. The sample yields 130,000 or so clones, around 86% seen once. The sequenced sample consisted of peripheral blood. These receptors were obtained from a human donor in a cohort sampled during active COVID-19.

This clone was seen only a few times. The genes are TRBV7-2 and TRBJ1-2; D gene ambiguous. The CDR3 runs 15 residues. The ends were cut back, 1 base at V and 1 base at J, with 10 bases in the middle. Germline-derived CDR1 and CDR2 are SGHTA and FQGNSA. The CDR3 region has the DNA TGTGCCAGCAGCTTAGGTGCGACAAATAACTATGGCTACACCTTC. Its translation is CASSLGATNNYGYTF.

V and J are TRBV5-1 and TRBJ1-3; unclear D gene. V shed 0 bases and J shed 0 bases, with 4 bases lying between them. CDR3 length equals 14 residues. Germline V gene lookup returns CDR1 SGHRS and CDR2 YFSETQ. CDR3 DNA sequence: TGCGCCAGCAGCTTGGGAGTCTCTGGAAACACCATATATTTT. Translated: CASSLGVSGNTIYF.

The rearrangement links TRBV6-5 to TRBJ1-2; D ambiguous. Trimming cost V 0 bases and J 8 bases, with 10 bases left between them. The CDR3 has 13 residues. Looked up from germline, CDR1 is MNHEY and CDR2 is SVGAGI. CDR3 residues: CASSYSRHTGYTF. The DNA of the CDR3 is TGTGCCAGCAGTTACTCGAGACACACCGGCTACACCTTC.

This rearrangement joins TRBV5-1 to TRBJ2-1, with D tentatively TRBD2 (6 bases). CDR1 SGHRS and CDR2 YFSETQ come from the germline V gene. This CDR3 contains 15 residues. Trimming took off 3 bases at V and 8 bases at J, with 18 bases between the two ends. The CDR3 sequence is CASSSLIGSVYEQFF. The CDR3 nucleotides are TGCGCCAGCAGCTCGCTAATCGGGAGTGTCTATGAGCAGTTCTTC.

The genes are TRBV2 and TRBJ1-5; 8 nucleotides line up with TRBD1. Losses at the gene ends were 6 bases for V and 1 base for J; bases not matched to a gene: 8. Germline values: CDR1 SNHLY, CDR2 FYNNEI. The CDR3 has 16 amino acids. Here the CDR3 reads CASRTTGGGSNQPQHF. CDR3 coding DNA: TGTGCCAGCAGAACCACAGGGGGTGGAAGCAATCAGCCCCAGCATTTT. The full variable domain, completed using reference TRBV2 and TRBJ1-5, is EPEVTQTPSHQVTQMGQEVILRCVPISNHLYFYWYRQILGQKVEFLVSFYNNEISEKSEIFDDQFSVERPDGSNFTLKIRSTKLEDSAMYFCASRTTGGGSNQPQHFGDGTRLSIL.

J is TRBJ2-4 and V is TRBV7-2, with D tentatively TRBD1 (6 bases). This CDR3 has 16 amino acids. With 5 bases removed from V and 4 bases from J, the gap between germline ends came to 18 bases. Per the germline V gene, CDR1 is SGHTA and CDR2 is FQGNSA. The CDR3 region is CASSDRYRDTKNIQYF. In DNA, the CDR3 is TGTGCCAGCAGCGACAGATACCGGGACACAAAAAACATTCAGTACTTC.

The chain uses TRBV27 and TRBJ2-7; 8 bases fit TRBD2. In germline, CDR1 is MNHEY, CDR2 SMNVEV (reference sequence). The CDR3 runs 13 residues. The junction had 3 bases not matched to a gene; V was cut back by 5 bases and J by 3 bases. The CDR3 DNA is TGTGCCAGCAGTACCCGGGAGGGCTACGAGCAGTACTTC. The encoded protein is CASSTREGYEQYF.

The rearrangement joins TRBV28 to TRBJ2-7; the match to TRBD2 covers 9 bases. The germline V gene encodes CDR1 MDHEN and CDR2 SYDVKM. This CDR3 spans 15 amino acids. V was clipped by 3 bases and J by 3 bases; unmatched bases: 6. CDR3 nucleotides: TGTGCCAGCAGTTTGGGGACTAGCAGGTTCTACGAGCAGTACTTC. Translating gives CASSLGTSRFYEQYF.

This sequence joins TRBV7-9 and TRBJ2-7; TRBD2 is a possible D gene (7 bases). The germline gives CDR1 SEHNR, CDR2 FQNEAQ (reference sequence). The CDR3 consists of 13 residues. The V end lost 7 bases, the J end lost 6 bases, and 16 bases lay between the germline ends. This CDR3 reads CASMRGEGPEQYF. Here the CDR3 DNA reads TGTGCCAGCATGAGGGGGGAGGGCCCCGAGCAGTACTTC. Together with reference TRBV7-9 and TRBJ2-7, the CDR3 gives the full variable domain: DTGVSQNPRHKITKRGQNVTFRCDPISEHNRLYWYRQTLGQGPEFLTYFQNEAQLEKSRLLSDRFSAERPKGSFSTLEIQRTEQGDSAMYLCASMRGEGPEQYFGPGTRLTVT.

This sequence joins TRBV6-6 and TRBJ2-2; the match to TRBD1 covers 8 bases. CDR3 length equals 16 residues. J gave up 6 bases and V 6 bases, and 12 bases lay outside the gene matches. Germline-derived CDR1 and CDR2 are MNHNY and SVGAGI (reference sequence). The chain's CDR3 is CASRAHTGGRAGELFF. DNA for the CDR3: TGTGCCAGCAGAGCCCACACAGGGGGACGGGCCGGGGAGCTGTTTTTT.

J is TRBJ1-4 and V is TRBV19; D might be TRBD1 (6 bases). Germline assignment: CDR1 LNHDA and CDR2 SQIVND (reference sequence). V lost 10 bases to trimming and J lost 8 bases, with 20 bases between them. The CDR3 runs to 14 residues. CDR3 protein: CATNRVGMSEKLFF. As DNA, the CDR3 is TGTGCCACCAACAGGGTTGGGATGAGCGAAAAACTGTTTTTT. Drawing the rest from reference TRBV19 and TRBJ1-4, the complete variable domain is DGGITQSPKYLFRKEGQNVTLSCEQNLNHDAMYWYRQDPGQGLRLIYYSQIVNDFQKGDIAEGYSVSREKKESFPLTVTSAQKNPTAFYLCATNRVGMSEKLFFGSGTQLSVL.

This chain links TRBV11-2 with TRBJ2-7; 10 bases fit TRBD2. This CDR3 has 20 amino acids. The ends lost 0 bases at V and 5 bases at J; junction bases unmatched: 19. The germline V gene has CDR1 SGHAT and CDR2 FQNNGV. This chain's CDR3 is CASSLDFSSGRHLTRHEQYF. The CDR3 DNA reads TGTGCCAGCAGCTTAGATTTTTCTAGCGGGAGACACCTTACCCGACACGAGCAGTACTTC.

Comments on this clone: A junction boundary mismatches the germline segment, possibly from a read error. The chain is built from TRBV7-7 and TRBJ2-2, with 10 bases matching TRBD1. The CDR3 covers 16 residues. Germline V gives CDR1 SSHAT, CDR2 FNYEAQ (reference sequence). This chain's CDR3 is CASSLARDRGKGELFF. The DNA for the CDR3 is TGTGCTAGCAGCCTAGCCCGGGACAGGGGAAAGGGGGAGCTGTTTTTT.

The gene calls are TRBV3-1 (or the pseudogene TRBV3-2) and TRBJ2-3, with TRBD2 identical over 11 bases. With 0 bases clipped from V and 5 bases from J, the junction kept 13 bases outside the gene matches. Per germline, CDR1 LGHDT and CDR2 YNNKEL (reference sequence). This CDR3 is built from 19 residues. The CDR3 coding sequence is TGTGCCAGCAGCCAAGATCGGGGACTAGCGGTCTCACGGGGAGATACGCAGTATTTT. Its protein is CASSQDRGLAVSRGDTQYF.

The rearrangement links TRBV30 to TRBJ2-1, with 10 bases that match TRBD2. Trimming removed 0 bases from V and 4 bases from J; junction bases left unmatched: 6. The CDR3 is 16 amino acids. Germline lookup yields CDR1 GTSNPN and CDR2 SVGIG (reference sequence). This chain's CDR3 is CAWSVRSGGGYNEQFF. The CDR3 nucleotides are TGTGCCTGGAGTGTACGGAGCGGGGGGGGTTACAATGAGCAGTTCTTC.

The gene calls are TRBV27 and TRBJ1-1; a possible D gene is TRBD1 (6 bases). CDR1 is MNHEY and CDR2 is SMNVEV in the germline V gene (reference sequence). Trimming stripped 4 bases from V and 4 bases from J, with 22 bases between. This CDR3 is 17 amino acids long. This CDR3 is CASSSPLRGGSGTEAFF. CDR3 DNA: TGTGCCAGCAGTTCACCACTTCGAGGGGGATCGGGCACTGAAGCTTTCTTT.

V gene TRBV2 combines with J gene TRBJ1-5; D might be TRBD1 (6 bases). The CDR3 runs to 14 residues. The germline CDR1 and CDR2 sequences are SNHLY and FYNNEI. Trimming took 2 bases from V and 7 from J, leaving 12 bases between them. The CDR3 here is CASSENRDDQPQHF. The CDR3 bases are TGTGCCAGCAGTGAAAACAGGGATGACCAGCCCCAGCATTTT.